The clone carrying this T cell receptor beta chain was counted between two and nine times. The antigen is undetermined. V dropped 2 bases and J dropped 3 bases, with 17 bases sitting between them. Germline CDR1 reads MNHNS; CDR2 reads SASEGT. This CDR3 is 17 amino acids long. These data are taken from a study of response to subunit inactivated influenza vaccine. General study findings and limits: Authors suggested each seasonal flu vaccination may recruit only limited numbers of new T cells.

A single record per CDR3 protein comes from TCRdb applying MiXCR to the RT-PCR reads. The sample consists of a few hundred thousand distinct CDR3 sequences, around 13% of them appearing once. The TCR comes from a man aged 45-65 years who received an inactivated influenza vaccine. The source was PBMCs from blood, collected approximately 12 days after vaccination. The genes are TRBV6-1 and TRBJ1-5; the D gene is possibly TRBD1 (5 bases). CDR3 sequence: CASSEIHRWGNNQPQHF. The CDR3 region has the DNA TGTGCCAGCAGTGAAATCCACCGGTGGGGGAACAATCAGCCCCAGCATTTT.